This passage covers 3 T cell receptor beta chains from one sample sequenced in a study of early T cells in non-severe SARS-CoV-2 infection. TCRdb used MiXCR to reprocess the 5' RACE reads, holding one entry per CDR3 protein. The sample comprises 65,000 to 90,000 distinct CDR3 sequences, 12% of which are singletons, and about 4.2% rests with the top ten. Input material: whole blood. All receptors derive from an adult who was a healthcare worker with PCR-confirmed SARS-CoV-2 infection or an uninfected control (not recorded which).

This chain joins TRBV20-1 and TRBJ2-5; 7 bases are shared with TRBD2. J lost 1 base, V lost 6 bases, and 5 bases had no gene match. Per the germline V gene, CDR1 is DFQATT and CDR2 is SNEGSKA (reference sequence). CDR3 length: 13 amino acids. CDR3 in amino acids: CSASPGGQETQYF. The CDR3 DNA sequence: TGCAGTGCCTCGCCGGGGGGCCAAGAGACCCAGTACTTC.

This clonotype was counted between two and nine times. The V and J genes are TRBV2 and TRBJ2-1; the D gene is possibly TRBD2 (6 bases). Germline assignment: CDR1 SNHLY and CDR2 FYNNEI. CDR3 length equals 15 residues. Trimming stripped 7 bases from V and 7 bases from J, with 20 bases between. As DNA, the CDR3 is TGTGCCAGCAAGTATTGGAGTGAGACTAGGAATGAGCAGTTCTTC. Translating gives CASKYWSETRNEQFF.

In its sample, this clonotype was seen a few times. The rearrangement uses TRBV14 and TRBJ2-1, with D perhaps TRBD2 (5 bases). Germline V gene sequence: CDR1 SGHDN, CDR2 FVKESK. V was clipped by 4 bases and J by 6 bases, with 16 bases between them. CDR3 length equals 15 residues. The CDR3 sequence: CASSPKADYPNEQFF. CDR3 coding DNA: TGTGCCAGCAGCCCGAAAGCCGACTACCCCAATGAGCAGTTCTTC. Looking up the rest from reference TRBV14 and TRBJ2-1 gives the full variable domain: EAGVTQFPSHSVIEKGQTVTLRCDPISGHDNLYWYRRVMGKEIKFLLHFVKESKQDESGMPNNRFLAERTGGTYSTLKVQPAELEDSGVYFCASSPKADYPNEQFFGPGTRLTVL.